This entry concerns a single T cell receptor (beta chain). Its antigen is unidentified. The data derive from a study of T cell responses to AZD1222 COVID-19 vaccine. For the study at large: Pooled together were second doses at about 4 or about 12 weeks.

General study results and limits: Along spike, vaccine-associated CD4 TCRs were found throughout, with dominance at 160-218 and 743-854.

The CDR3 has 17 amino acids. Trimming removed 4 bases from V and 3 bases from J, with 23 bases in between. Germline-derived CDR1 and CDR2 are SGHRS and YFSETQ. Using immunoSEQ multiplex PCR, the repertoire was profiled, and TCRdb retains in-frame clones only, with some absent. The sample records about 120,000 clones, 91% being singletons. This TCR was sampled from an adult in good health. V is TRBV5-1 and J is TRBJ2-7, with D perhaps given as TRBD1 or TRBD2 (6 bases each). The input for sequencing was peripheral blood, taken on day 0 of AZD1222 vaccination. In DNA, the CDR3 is TGCGCCAGCAGCGCCCCCTCCGGGACGGAGGGGGGCTACGAGCAGTACTTC. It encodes CASSAPSGTEGGYEQYF.